These 17 T cell receptor beta chains were sequenced from one sample in a study of cytomegalovirus exposure and HLA in healthy donors (dated by TCRdb to the late 2010s). Libraries were constructed by the immunoSEQ multiplex PCR assay. For the multiplex PCR, a mixture combining 60 forward primers for TCR Vbeta segments and 13 reverse primers for TCR Jbeta segments was used. The table was pulled from immuneACCESS by TCRdb, which kept in-frame rearrangements only. Such tables lose some clones; where checked, under half of the loss comes from unresolved V genes, and the rest has no known cause. This sample gives more than 100,000 clones in total; around 79% of them show up just once. 3% to 4% of the sample goes to the ten largest clones. Material: PBMCs. These receptors originate from a woman in her 30s in good health and CMV-seropositive.

The chain joins TRBV5-1 to TRBJ2-5; D might be TRBD1 (7 bases). Trimming cost V 1 base and J 7 bases, with 17 bases left between them. Looked up from germline, CDR1 is SGHRS and CDR2 is YFSETQ. The length of the CDR3 is 15 residues. CDR3 bases: TGCGCCAGCAGCTTGTCCGGGACAGAGGGAGGGACCCAGTACTTC. This translates into CASSLSGTEGGTQYF.

The CDR3 here is CASTQTSGGAPTQYF. The CDR3 DNA reads as TGTGCCAGCACTCAAACTAGCGGGGGGGCCCCTACGCAGTATTTT. This chain links TRBV5-6 with TRBJ2-3; TRBD2 agrees at 13 bases. V dropped 6 bases and J dropped 8; count of bases not matched to a gene: 9. CDR3 length: 15 residues. Germline-derived CDR1 and CDR2 are SGHDT and YYEEEE.

The rearrangement links TRBV14 to TRBJ2-2, with D possibly being TRBD1 (6 bases). The CDR3 is made up of 16 amino acids. Germline CDR1 SGHDN, CDR2 FVKESK. Trimming cost V 2 bases and J 5 bases, with 15 bases left between them. The CDR3 here is CASSQFIRGDTGELFF. The CDR3 nucleotides read TGTGCCAGCAGCCAATTCATCAGGGGTGATACCGGGGAGCTGTTTTTT. Full variable domain (remainder filled in from reference TRBV14 and TRBJ2-2): EAGVTQFPSHSVIEKGQTVTLRCDPISGHDNLYWYRRVMGKEIKFLLHFVKESKQDESGMPNNRFLAERTGGTYSTLKVQPAELEDSGVYFCASSQFIRGDTGELFFGEGSRLTVL.

The V and J genes are TRBV12-2 and TRBJ1-5; the tabulated D call, TRBD1, remains unverified against the DNA. TRBV12-2 is shown as a pseudogene. The CDR3 length is 15 residues. CDR3 DNA sequence: TGTGCAAGTCGCTTAGAGGACAGGGCTTGGCAGCCCCAGCATTTT. Protein sequence: CASRLEDRAWQPQHF.

This clone was picked up a small number of times. V usage is TRBV13 and J usage is TRBJ1-1; D gene uncertain. Trimming removed 5 bases from V and 1 base from J, with 5 bases in between. CDR1 and CDR2 (germline): PRHDT, FYEKMQ (reference sequence). The CDR3 contains 12 residues. CDR3 in amino acids: CASSVRNTEAFF. In nucleotides, the CDR3 is TGTGCCAGCAGCGTCAGGAACACTGAAGCTTTCTTT.

Turning to this clone: The junction shows a germline mismatch at one end, possibly a read error. This chain uses TRBV13 with TRBJ2-3; the match to TRBD2 covers 10 bases. The CDR3 is made up of 16 amino acids. Germline-derived CDR1 and CDR2 are PRHDT and FYEKMQ (reference sequence). CDR3 sequence (DNA): TGTGACAGCAGCTTCCGGACTAGCGGTTCCACAGATACGCAGTATTTT. Amino acids: CDSSFRTSGSTDTQYF.

The gene calls are TRBV5-6 and TRBJ2-3; D is perhaps TRBD1 (5 bases). The CDR3 consists of 13 residues. CDR1 and CDR2 from the germline V gene are SGHDT and YYEEEE. V was pared by 4 bases and J by 6 bases, with 12 bases between. The CDR3 region is CASSPGHSDTQYF. CDR3 DNA sequence: TGTGCCAGCAGCCCCGGACATTCCGATACGCAGTATTTT.

This clone appeared a few times. The V and J genes are TRBV7-2 and TRBJ2-1, with 13 bases aligning to TRBD2. Losses at the gene ends were 10 bases for V and 0 bases for J; bases not matched to a gene: 6. The germline CDR1 and CDR2 sequences are SGHTA and FQGNSA. CDR3 length equals 16 residues. The CDR3 spells CATKGLAGYSYNEQFF. The DNA of the CDR3 is TGTGCCACAAAGGGACTAGCGGGGTACTCCTACAATGAGCAGTTCTTC.

This clone was counted a single time. The J gene is TRBJ1-4, the V gene TRBV10-3; D ambiguous. Per germline, CDR1 ENHRY and CDR2 SYGVKD. Trimming cost V 0 bases and J 4 bases, with 9 bases left between them. The CDR3 totals 15 residues. CDR3 coding DNA: TGTGCCATCAGTGAGTCAAGCGGGGTTAATGAAAAACTGTTTTTT. This gives the protein CAISESSGVNEKLFF.

The rearrangement links TRBV9 to TRBJ1-3; unclear D gene. Germline values: CDR1 SGDLS, CDR2 YYNGEE. The CDR3 is 15 residues long. The V end lost 1 base, the J end lost 2 bases, and 10 bases lay between the germline ends. In DNA, the CDR3 is TGTGCCAGCAGCGTAAACAGTTCTCCTGGAAACACCATATATTTT. Translated: CASSVNSSPGNTIYF.

The chain links TRBV7-9 to TRBJ2-2; a weak D match, TRBD2 (5 bases). The CDR3 has 16 amino acids. V was cut by 5 bases and J by 6 bases, with 19 bases left in between. The germline gives CDR1 SEHNR, CDR2 FQNEAQ (reference sequence). The CDR3 is CASSPGFLLDAGELFF. CDR3 coding DNA: TGTGCCAGCAGCCCAGGATTCCTACTAGACGCCGGGGAGCTGTTTTTT. The full variable domain, completed using reference TRBV7-9 and TRBJ2-2, is DTGVSQNPRHKITKRGQNVTFRCDPISEHNRLYWYRQTLGQGPEFLTYFQNEAQLEKSRLLSDRFSAERPKGSFSTLEIQRTEQGDSAMYLCASSPGFLLDAGELFFGEGSRLTVL.

The chain employs TRBV29-1 and TRBJ1-2, with 9 bases lining up with TRBD1. This CDR3 is 15 amino acids long. Trimming at V came to 6 bases and at J to 7 bases, leaving 15 bases not matched to a gene. Germline loops: CDR1 SQVTM, CDR2 ANQGSEA. Here the CDR3 reads CSVKLPQGALGGYTF. CDR3 nucleotide sequence: TGCAGCGTAAAATTACCACAGGGGGCGTTGGGTGGCTACACCTTC.

The chain combines TRBV4-1 with TRBJ2-3; 8 bases are shared with TRBD1. J lost 1 base, V lost 6 bases, and 6 bases had no gene match. From germline, CDR1 is MGHRA and CDR2 YSYEKL. The CDR3 runs to 15 residues. The CDR3 DNA reads TGCGCCAGCAGTCGTGGACAGGGAGGCACAGATACGCAGTATTTT. It specifies CASSRGQGGTDTQYF.

The rearrangement joins TRBV5-1 to TRBJ1-2, with D uncertain. V was trimmed by 2 bases and J by 8 bases, leaving 10 bases between them. The CDR3 is made up of 12 amino acids. Germline V gene data show CDR1 as SGHRS and CDR2 as YFSETQ. This CDR3 is CASSFTSWGYTF. Here the CDR3 DNA reads TGCGCCAGCAGCTTTACTTCCTGGGGCTACACCTTC.

This clone was picked up one time. This chain joins TRBV7-8 and TRBJ2-1, with D maybe TRBD1 (7 bases). Per germline, CDR1 SGHVS and CDR2 FQNEAQ. The CDR3 length is 12 residues. With 11 bases removed from V and 13 bases from J, the gap between germline ends came to 21 bases. Here the CDR3 DNA reads TGTGCCTCCGGGACAGTGGAGGGCTCACAGTTCTTC. It codes for CASGTVEGSQFF.

This clone was seen more than once but under ten times. CDR3 sequence (DNA): TGTGCCAGCAGCTTTACGACAGGGTATATTGTGGGCTACACCTTC. This translates into CASSFTTGYIVGYTF. The chain combines TRBV7-9 with TRBJ1-2; 7 bases map to TRBD1. The junction had 12 bases not matched to a gene; V was cut back by 3 bases and J by 8 bases. CDR1 SEHNR and CDR2 FQNEAQ come from the germline V gene (reference sequence). This CDR3 region has 15 residues.

This chain uses TRBV5-1 with TRBJ2-7; 7 bases agree with TRBD1. Per germline, CDR1 SGHRS and CDR2 YFSETQ. Unmatched junction bases numbered 12, after V lost 3 bases and J lost 3 bases. The CDR3 runs 16 residues. The CDR3 DNA reads as TGCGCCAGCAGCTCGCAGACCCCTTACAGGGGCTACGAGCAGTACTTC. Its protein is CASSSQTPYRGYEQYF.